This T cell receptor beta chain was obtained from a study of neurological immune-mediated disorders. Looking at the study overall: Secondary progressive cases numbered 3 among the roughly 34 multiple sclerosis patients, while the other 31 were relapsing-remitting.

This clonotype was observed many times. In TCRdb, the 5' RACE reads were re-called with MiXCR into one record per CDR3 protein. Among tens of thousands of distinct CDR3 sequences listed, 3% to 4.5% were seen once. The specimen sequenced was PBMCs. This clonotype originated in a woman in her forties or fifties with multiple sclerosis.

The CDR3 sequence: CASNTGSYGYTF. Written as DNA, the CDR3 is TGTGCCAGCAACACAGGGAGCTATGGCTACACCTTC. V and J are TRBV12-3 or TRBV12-4 and TRBJ1-2, with D perhaps TRBD1 (6 bases). The CDR3 extends over 12 amino acids. The V end lost 7 bases, the J end lost 4 bases, and 10 bases lay between the germline ends.